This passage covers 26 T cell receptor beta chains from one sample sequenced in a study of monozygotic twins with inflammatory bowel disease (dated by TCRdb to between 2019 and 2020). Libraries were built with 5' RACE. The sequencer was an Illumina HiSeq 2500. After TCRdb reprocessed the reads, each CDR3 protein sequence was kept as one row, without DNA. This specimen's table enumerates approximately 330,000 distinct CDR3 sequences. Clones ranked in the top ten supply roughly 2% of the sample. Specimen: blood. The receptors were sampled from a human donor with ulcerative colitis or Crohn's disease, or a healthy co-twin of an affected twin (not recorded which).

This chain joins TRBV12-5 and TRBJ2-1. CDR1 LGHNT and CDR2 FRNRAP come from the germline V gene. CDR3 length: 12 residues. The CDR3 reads CASGHDGNEQFF. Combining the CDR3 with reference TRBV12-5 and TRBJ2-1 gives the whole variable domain DARVTQTPRHKVTEMGQEVTMRCQPILGHNTVFWYRQTMMQGLELLAYFRNRAPLDDSGMPKDRFSAEMPDATLATLKIQPSEPRDSAVYFCASGHDGNEQFFGPGTRLTVL.

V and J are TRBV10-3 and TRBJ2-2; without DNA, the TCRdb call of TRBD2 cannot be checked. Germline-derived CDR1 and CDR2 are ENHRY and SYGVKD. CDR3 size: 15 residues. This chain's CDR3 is CAISEGAGATGELFF.

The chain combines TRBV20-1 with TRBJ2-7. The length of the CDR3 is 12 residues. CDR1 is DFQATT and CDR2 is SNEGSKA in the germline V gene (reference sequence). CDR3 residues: CSASPISYEQYF.

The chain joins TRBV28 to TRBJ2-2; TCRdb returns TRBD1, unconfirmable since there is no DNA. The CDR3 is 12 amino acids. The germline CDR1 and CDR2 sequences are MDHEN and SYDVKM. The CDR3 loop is CASLRGSGELFF.

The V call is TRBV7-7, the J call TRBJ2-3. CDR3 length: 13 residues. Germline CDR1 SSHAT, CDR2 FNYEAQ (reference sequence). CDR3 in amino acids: CASSLTGADTQYF.

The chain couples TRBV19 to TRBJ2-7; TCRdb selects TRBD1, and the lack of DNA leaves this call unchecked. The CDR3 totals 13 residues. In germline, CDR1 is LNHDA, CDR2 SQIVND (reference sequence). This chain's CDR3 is CASQGQLTYEQYF.

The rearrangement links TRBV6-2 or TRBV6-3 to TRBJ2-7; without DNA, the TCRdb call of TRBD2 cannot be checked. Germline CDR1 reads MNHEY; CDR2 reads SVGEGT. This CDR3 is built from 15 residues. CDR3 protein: CASSEGLAILYEQYF.

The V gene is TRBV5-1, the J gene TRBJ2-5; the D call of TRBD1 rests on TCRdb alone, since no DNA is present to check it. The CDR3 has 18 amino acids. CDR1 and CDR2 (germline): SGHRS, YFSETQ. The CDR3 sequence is CASSFGDTSMGPRETQYF.

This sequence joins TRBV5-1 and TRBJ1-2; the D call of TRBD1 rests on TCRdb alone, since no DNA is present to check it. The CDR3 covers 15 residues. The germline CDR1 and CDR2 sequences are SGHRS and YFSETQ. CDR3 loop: CASSPLTGGGYGYTF.

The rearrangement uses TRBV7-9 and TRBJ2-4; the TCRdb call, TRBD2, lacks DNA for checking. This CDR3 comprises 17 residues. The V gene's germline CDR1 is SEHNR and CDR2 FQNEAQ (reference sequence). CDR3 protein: CASSLARLRDGGNIQYF.

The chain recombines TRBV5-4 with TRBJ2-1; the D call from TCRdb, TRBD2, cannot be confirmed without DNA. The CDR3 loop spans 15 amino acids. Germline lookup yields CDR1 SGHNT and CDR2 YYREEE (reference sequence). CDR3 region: CASSLASGGMNEQFF.

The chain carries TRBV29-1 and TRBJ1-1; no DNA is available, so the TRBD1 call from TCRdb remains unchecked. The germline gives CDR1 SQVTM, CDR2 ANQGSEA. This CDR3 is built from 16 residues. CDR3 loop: CSVDAFGAGVNTEAFF.

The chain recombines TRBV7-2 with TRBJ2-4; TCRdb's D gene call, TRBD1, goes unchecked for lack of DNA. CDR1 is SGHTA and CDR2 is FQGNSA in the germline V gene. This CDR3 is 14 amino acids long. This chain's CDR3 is CASSVTGVKNIQYF. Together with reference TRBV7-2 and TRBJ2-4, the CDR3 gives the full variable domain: GAGVSQSPSNKVTEKGKDVELRCDPISGHTALYWYRQSLGQGLEFLIYFQGNSAPDKSGLPSDRFSAERTGGSVSTLTIQRTQQEDSAVYLCASSVTGVKNIQYFGAGTRLSVL.

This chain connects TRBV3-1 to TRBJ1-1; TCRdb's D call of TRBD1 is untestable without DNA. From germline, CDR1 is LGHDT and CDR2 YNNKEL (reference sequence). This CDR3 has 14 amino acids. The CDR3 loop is CASSQQGGNTEAFF. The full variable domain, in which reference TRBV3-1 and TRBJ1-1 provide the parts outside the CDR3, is DTAVSQTPKYLVTQMGNDKSIKCEQNLGHDTMYWYKQDSKKFLKIMFSYNNKELIINETVPNRFSPKSPDKAHLNLHINSLELGDSAVYFCASSQQGGNTEAFFGQGTRLTVV.

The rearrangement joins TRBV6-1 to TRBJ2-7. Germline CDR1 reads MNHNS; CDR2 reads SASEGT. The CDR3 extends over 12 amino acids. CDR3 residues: CASREYAYEQYF.

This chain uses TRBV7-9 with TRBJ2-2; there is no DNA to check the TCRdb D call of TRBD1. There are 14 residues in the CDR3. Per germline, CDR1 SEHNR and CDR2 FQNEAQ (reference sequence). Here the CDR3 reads CASAWDTYTGELFF. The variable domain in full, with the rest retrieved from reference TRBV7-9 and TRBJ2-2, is DTGVSQNPRHKITKRGQNVTFRCDPISEHNRLYWYRQTLGQGPEFLTYFQNEAQLEKSRLLSDRFSAERPKGSFSTLEIQRTEQGDSAMYLCASAWDTYTGELFFGEGSRLTVL.

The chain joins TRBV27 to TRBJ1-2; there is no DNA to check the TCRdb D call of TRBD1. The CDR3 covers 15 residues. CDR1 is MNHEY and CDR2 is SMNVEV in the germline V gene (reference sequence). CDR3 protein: CASSPSGGSGYGYTF.

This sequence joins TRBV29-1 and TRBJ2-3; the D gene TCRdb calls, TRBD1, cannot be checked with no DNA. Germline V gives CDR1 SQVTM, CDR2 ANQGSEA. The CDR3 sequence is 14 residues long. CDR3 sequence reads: CSVAGGDSTDTQYF.

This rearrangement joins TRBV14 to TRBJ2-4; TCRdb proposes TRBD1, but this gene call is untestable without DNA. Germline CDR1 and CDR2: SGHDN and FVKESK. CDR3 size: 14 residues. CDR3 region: CASSQGRTGALQYF.

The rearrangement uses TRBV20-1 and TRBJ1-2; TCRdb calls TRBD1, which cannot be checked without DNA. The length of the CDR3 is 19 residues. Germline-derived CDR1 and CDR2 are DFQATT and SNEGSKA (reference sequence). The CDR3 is CSARDYSGTESFTNYGYTF.

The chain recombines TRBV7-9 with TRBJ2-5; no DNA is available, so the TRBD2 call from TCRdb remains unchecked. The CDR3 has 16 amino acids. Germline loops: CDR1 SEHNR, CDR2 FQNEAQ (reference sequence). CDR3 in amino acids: CASSLEGTSGRETQYF.

The CDR3 reads CASSPRRLAEGTSTDTQYF. V is TRBV18 and J is TRBJ2-3; checking the TCRdb D call of TRBD2 is not possible without DNA. This CDR3 is 19 amino acids long. The germline V gene encodes CDR1 KGHSH and CDR2 LQKENI.

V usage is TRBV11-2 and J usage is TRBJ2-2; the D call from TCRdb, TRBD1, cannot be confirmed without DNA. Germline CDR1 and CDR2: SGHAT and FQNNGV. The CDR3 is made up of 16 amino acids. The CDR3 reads CASSSLTGINTGELFF.

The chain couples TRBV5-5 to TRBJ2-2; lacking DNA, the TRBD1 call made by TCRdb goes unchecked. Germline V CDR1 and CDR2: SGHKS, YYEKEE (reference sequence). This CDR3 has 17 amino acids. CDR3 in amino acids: CASSRQKRTGDTGELFF.

CDR3 sequence reads: CSAPIEGPSTDTQYF. V gene TRBV20-1 combines with J gene TRBJ2-3; TCRdb's D call, TRBD1, is unchecked because there is no DNA. The germline CDR1 and CDR2 sequences are DFQATT and SNEGSKA (reference sequence). The CDR3 covers 15 residues.

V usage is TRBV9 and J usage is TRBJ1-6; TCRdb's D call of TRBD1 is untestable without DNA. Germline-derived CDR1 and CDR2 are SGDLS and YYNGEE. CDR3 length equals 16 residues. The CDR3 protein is CASSVGWGESNSPLHF.